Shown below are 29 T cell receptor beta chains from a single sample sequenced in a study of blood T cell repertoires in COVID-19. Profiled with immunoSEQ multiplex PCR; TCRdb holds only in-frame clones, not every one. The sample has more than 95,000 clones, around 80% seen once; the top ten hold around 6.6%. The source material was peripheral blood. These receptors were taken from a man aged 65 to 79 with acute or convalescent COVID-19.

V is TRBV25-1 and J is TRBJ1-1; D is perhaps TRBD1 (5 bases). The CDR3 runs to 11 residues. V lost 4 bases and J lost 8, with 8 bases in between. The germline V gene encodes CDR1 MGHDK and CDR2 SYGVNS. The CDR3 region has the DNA TGTGCCAGCAGTGGACAGCGCGAAGCTTTCTTT. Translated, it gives CASSGQREAFF.

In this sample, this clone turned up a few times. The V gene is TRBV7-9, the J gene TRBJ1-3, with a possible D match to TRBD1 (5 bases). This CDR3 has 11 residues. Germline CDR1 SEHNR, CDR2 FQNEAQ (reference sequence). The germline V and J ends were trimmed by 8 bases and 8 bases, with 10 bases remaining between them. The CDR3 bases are TGTGCCAGCGGGGCGGGGGACACCATATATTTT. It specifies CASGAGDTIYF.

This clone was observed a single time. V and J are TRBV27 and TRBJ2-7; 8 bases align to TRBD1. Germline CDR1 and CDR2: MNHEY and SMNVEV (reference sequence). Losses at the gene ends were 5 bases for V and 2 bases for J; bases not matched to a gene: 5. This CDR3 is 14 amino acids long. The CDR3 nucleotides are TGTGCCAGCAGTGCGACAGGGGCTCCCTACGAGCAGTACTTC. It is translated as CASSATGAPYEQYF.

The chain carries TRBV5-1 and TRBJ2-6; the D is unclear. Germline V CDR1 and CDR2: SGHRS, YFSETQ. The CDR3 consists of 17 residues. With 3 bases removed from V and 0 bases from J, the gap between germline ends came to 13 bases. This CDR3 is CASSSLSPRSGANVLTF. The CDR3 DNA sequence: TGCGCCAGCAGCTCTCTTAGCCCCCGCTCTGGGGCCAACGTCCTGACTTTC.

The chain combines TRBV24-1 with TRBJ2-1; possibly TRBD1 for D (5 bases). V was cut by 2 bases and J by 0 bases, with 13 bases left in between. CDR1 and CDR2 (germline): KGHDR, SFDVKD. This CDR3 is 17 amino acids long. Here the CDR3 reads CATSDWGSESSYNEQFF. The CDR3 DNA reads TGTGCCACCAGTGATTGGGGCTCCGAAAGCTCCTACAATGAGCAGTTCTTC.

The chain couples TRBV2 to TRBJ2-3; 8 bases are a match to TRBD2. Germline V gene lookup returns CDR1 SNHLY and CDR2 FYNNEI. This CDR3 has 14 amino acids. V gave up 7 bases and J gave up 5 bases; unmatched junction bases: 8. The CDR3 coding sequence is TGTGCCAGCAAGGCTAGCGGGTTCGGAGATACGCAGTATTTT. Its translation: CASKASGFGDTQYF. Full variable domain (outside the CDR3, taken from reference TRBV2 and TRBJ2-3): EPEVTQTPSHQVTQMGQEVILRCVPISNHLYFYWYRQILGQKVEFLVSFYNNEISEKSEIFDDQFSVERPDGSNFTLKIRSTKLEDSAMYFCASKASGFGDTQYFGPGTRLTVL.

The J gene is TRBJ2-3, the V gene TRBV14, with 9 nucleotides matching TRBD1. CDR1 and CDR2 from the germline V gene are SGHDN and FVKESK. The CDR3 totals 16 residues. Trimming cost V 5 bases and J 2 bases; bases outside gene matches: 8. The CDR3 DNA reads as TGTGCCAGCAGCAAACAGGGGGCTCCAATCACAGATACGCAGTATTTT. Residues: CASSKQGAPITDTQYF.

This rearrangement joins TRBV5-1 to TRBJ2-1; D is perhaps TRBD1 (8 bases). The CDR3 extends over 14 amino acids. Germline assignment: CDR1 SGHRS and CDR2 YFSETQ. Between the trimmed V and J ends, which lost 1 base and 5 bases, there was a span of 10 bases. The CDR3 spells CASSLTGGDNEQFF. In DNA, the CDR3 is TGCGCCAGCAGCTTGACAGGGGGGGACAATGAGCAGTTCTTC. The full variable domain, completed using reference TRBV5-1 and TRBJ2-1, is KAGVTQTPRYLIKTRGQQVTLSCSPISGHRSVSWYQQTPGQGLQFLFEYFSETQRNKGNFPGRFSGRQFSNSRSEMNVSTLELGDSALYLCASSLTGGDNEQFFGPGTRLTVL.

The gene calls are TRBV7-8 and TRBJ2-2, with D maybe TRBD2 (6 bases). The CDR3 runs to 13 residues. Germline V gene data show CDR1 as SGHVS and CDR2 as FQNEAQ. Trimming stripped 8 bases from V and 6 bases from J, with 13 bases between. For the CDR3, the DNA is TGTGCCAGCGTGTCGGGGGTCGCCGGGGAGCTGTTTTTT. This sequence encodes CASVSGVAGELFF.

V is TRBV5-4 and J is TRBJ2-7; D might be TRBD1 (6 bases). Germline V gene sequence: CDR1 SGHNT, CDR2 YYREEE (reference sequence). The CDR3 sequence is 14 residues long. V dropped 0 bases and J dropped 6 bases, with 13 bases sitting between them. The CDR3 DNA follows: TGTGCCAGCAGCTTGGATGGGACACCGGGCGAGCAGTACTTC. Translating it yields CASSLDGTPGEQYF. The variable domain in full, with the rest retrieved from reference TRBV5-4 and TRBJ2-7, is ETGVTQSPTHLIKTRGQQVTLRCSSQSGHNTVSWYQQALGQGPQFIFQYYREEENGRGNFPPRFSGLQFPNYSSELNVNALELDDSALYLCASSLDGTPGEQYFGPGTRLTVT.

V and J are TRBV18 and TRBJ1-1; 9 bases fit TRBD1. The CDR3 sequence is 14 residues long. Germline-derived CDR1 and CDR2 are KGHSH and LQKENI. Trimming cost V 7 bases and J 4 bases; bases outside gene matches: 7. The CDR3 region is CASLLQGAGTEAFF. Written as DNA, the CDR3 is TGTGCCAGCTTGCTACAGGGGGCTGGCACTGAAGCTTTCTTT.

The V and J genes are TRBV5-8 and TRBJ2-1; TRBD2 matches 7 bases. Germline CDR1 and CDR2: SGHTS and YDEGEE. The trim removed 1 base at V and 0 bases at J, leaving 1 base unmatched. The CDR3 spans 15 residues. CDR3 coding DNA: TGTGCCAGCAGCTTGAGCGGGGACTCCTACAATGAGCAGTTCTTC. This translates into CASSLSGDSYNEQFF.

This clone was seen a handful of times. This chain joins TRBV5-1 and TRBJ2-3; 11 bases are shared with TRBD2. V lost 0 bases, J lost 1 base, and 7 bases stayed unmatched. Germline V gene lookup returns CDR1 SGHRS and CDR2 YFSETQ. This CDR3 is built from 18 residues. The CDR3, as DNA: TGCGCCAGCAGCTTGGGTACTAGCGGGAGATGGGGCACAGATACGCAGTATTTT. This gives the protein CASSLGTSGRWGTDTQYF.

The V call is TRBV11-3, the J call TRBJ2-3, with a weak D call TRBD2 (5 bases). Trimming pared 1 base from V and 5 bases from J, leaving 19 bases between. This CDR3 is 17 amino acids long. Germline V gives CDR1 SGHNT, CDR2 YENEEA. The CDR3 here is CASSLGLEARGGDTQYF. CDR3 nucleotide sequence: TGTGCCAGCAGCTTAGGACTGGAGGCCCGAGGAGGAGATACGCAGTATTTT.

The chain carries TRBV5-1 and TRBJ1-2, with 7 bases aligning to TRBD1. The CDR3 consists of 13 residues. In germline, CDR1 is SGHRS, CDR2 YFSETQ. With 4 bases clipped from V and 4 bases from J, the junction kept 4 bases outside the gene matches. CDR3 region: CASSQDRVYGYTF. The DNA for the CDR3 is TGCGCCAGCAGCCAAGACAGGGTCTATGGCTACACCTTC.

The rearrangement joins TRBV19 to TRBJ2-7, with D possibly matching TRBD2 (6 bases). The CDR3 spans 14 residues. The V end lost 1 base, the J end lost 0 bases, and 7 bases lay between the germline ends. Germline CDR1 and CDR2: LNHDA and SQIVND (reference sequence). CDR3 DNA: TGTGCCAGTAGTATAGGCGGGAACTCCTACGAGCAGTACTTC. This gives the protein CASSIGGNSYEQYF. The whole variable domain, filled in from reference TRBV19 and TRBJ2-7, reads DGGITQSPKYLFRKEGQNVTLSCEQNLNHDAMYWYRQDPGQGLRLIYYSQIVNDFQKGDIAEGYSVSREKKESFPLTVTSAQKNPTAFYLCASSIGGNSYEQYFGPGTRLTVT.

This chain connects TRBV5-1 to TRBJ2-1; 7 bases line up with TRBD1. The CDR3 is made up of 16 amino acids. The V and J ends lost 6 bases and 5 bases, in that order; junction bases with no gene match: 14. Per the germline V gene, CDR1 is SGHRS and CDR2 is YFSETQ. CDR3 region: CASTPLDRVPDNEQFF. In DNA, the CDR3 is TGCGCCAGCACCCCCCTCGACAGGGTCCCAGACAATGAGCAGTTCTTC.

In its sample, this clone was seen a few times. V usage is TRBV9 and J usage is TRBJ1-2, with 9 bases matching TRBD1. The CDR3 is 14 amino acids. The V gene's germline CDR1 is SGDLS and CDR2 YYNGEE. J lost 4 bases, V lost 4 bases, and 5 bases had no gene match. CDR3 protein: CASSFGTGSYGYTF. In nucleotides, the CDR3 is TGTGCCAGCAGCTTTGGGACAGGGTCCTATGGCTACACCTTC.

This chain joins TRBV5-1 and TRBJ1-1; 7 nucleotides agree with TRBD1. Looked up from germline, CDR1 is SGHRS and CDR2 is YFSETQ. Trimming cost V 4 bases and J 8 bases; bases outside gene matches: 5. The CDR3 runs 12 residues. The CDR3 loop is CASSPRTGEAFF. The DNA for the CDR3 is TGCGCCAGCAGCCCACGGACAGGAGAAGCTTTCTTT.

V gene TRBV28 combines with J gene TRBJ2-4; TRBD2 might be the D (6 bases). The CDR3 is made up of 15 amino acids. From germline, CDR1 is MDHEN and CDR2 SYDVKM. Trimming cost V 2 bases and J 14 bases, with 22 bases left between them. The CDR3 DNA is TGTGCCAGCAGTTTAGGGGCCTTAGCGGAGGGGCGGAAGTACTTC. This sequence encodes CASSLGALAEGRKYF.

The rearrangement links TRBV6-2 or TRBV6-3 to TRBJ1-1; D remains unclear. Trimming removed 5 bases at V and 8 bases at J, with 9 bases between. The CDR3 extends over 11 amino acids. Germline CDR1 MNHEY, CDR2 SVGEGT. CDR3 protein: CASSDLEEAFF. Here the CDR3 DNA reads TGTGCCAGCAGTGACTTGGAGGAAGCTTTCTTT.

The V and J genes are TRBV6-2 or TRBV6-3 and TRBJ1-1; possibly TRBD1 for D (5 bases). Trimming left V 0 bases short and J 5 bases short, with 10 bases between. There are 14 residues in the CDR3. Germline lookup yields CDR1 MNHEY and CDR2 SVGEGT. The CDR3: CASSYSGGGTEAFF. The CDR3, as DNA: TGTGCCAGCAGTTACTCAGGTGGGGGGACTGAAGCTTTCTTT.

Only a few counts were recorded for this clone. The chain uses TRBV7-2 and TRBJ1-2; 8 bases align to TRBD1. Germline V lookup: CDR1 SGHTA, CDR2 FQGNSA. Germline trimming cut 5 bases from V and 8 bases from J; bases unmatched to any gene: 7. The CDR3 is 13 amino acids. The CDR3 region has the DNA TGTGCCAGCAGCACCCAGACAGGGGACGGCTACACCTTC. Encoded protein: CASSTQTGDGYTF.

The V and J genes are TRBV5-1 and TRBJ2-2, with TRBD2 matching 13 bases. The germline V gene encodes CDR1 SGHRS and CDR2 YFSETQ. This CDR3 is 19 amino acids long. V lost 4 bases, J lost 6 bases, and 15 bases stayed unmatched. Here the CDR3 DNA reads TGCGCCAGCAGCAACCTCGGGACTAGCGGGACCTGGGAAGCCGGGGAGCTGTTTTTT. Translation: CASSNLGTSGTWEAGELFF. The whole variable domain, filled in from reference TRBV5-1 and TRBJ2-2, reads KAGVTQTPRYLIKTRGQQVTLSCSPISGHRSVSWYQQTPGQGLQFLFEYFSETQRNKGNFPGRFSGRQFSNSRSEMNVSTLELGDSALYLCASSNLGTSGTWEAGELFFGEGSRLTVL.

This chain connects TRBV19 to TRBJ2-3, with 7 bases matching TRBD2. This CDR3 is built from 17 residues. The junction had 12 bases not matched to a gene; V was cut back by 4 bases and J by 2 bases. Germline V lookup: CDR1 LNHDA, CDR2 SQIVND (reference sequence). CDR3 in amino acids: CASSKPRGAGSTDTQYF. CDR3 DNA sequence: TGTGCCAGTAGTAAACCCCGGGGAGCGGGGTCCACAGATACGCAGTATTTT.

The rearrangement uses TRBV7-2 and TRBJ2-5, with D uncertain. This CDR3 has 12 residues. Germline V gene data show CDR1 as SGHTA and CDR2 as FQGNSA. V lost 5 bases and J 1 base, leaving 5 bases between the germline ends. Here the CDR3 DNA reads TGTGCCAGCAGCGTCATCCAAGAGACCCAGTACTTC. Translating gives CASSVIQETQYF.

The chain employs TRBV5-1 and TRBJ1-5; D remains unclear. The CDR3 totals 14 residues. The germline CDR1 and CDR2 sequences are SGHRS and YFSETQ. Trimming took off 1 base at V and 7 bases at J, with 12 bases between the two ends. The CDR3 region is CASSLTGSRQPQHF. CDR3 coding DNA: TGCGCCAGCAGCTTGACTGGGAGTAGGCAGCCCCAGCATTTT. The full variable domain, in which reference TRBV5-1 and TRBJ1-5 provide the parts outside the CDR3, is KAGVTQTPRYLIKTRGQQVTLSCSPISGHRSVSWYQQTPGQGLQFLFEYFSETQRNKGNFPGRFSGRQFSNSRSEMNVSTLELGDSALYLCASSLTGSRQPQHFGDGTRLSIL.

This CDR3 reads CASSQRNEQFF. CDR3 in DNA: TGTGCCAGCAGCCAGCGAAATGAGCAGTTCTTC. The gene calls are TRBV6-2 or TRBV6-3 and TRBJ2-1; D not resolved. The CDR3 extends over 11 amino acids. V was trimmed by 6 bases and J by 7 bases, leaving 7 bases between them. In germline, CDR1 is MNHEY, CDR2 SVGEGT.

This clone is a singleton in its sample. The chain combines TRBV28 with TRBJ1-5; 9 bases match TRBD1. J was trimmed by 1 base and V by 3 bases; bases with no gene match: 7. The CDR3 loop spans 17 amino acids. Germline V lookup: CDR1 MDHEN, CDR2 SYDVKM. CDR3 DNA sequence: TGTGCCAGCAGTTTCCCCGGGACAGGGAGGAGCAATCAGCCCCAGCATTTT. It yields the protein CASSFPGTGRSNQPQHF.